The clone carrying this TCR beta chain was observed at least ten times. Its target is not known. The data are from a study of early T cells in non-severe SARS-CoV-2 infection. One entry per CDR3 protein, called by TCRdb with MiXCR from the 5' RACE reads. Of under 60,000 distinct CDR3 sequences listed, approximately 9% are singletons. General study points: Matching with VDJdb favored anti-spike CD8 responses (missing private and CD4 specificities).

V lost 5 bases to trimming and J lost 12 bases, with 16 bases between them. CDR3 length: 12 residues. CDR1 and CDR2 from the germline V gene are MNHNY and SVGAGI (reference sequence). The TCR sequence derives from an adult who was a healthcare worker with PCR-confirmed SARS-CoV-2 infection or an uninfected control (not recorded which). Material: whole blood, obtained at baseline. This sequence joins TRBV6-6 and TRBJ1-2; no definite D call. The CDR3 loop is CASSRGHGTHTF. CDR3 DNA: TGTGCCAGCAGTCGTGGGCATGGTACGCACACCTTC.